The 8 T cell receptor beta chains given below trace back to one sample, sequenced in a study of monozygotic twins with cystic fibrosis. This table comes from immunoSEQ multiplex PCR, and its TCRdb copy is limited to in-frame clones, with some not included. There are about 30,000 clones in the sample; about nine tenths occur only once, and around 0.56% lies in the top ten. Source material: blood. These receptors all come from a girl aged 2 to 10 with cystic fibrosis.

This chain links TRBV5-1 with TRBJ1-1, with unresolved D. Germline V gives CDR1 SGHRS, CDR2 YFSETQ. V shed 4 bases and J shed 1 base, with 17 bases lying between them. CDR3 length: 16 residues. CDR3 nucleotides: TGCGCCAGCAGCCCCCAAAGGTGGCGGAGGAACACTGAAGCTTTCTTT. Translating gives CASSPQRWRRNTEAFF.

This chain uses TRBV5-4 with TRBJ2-7, with D uncertain. V lost 3 bases and J lost 3, with 13 bases in between. The CDR3 runs 14 residues. Germline-derived CDR1 and CDR2 are SGHNT and YYREEE (reference sequence). The CDR3 spells CASSSDGLDYEQYF. The DNA of the CDR3 is TGTGCCAGCAGCTCGGACGGGTTGGACTACGAGCAGTACTTC. The complete variable domain, with remaining parts taken from reference TRBV5-4 and TRBJ2-7, reads ETGVTQSPTHLIKTRGQQVTLRCSSQSGHNTVSWYQQALGQGPQFIFQYYREEENGRGNFPPRFSGLQFPNYSSELNVNALELDDSALYLCASSSDGLDYEQYFGPGTRLTVT.

This rearrangement joins TRBV6-4 to TRBJ1-2, with D possibly TRBD1 on 5 matching bases. The CDR3 has 13 amino acids. Trimming took off 7 bases at V and 3 bases at J, with 12 bases between the two ends. Germline CDR1 and CDR2: MRHNA and SNTAGT. The CDR3 region has the DNA TGTGCCAGCACCACAGGAGAGGACTATGGCTACACCTTC. It encodes CASTTGEDYGYTF.

In this sample, this clone turned up once. The chain combines TRBV9 with TRBJ1-3; D unclear. Germline V gene sequence: CDR1 SGDLS, CDR2 YYNGEE. The CDR3 spans 13 residues. Between the trimmed V and J ends, which lost 4 bases and 4 bases, there was a span of 9 bases. The CDR3 protein is CASSSHTGNTIYF. The CDR3 DNA sequence: TGTGCCAGCAGCTCCCATACAGGAAACACCATATATTTT.

The rearrangement joins TRBV7-2 to TRBJ2-7; D gene uncertain. The V and J ends lost 7 bases and 2 bases respectively, with 15 bases between them. There are 14 residues in the CDR3. Per the germline V gene, CDR1 is SGHTA and CDR2 is FQGNSA. CDR3 protein: CASKSLEKTYEQYF. The DNA for the CDR3 is TGTGCCAGCAAATCCCTTGAAAAGACCTACGAGCAGTACTTC. Using reference TRBV7-2 and TRBJ2-7 for the parts outside the CDR3, the full variable domain is GAGVSQSPSNKVTEKGKDVELRCDPISGHTALYWYRQSLGQGLEFLIYFQGNSAPDKSGLPSDRFSAERTGGSVSTLTIQRTQQEDSAVYLCASKSLEKTYEQYFGPGTRLTVT.

The rearrangement uses TRBV5-1 and TRBJ2-2; TRBD1 matches 11 bases. CDR1 is SGHRS and CDR2 is YFSETQ in the germline V gene. This CDR3 comprises 17 residues. V lost 5 bases, J lost 0 bases, and 6 bases stayed unmatched. This CDR3 is CASRRGQGVSNTGELFF. Here the CDR3 DNA reads TGCGCCAGCAGGAGGGGACAGGGGGTATCGAACACCGGGGAGCTGTTTTTT.

The chain carries TRBV4-1 and TRBJ2-1; D not certain. The CDR3 has 14 amino acids. Trimming took 0 bases from V and 1 from J, leaving 4 bases between them. Looked up from germline, CDR1 is MGHRA and CDR2 is YSYEKL. CDR3 residues: CASSQDQSYNEQFF. For the CDR3, the DNA is TGCGCCAGCAGCCAAGATCAATCCTACAATGAGCAGTTCTTC.

This chain uses TRBV6-6 with TRBJ2-1; D ambiguous. Germline V CDR1 and CDR2: MNHNY, SVGAGI (reference sequence). Trimming left V 5 bases short and J 10 bases short, with 24 bases between. The CDR3 spans 16 residues. In DNA form, the CDR3 reads TGTGCCAGCAGTCCACCCCTAACCCCGGTTGGCAAAGAGCAGTTCTTC. The encoded protein is CASSPPLTPVGKEQFF.